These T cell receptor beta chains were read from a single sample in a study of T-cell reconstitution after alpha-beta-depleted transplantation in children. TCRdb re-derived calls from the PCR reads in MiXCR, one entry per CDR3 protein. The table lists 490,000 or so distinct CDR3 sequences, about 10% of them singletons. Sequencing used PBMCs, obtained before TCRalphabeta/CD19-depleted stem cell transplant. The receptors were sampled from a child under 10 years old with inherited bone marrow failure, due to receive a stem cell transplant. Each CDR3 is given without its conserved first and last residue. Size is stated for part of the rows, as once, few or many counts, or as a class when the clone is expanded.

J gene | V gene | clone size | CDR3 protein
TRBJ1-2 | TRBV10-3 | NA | ATGTPNYGYT
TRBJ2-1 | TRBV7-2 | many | ASSANRDSYNEQF
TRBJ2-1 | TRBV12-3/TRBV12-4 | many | ASSSLGSYNEQF
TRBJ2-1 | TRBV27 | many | ASSSGLAGGPSYNEQF
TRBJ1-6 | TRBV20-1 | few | SAMFRQQRNSPLH
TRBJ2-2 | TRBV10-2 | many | ASSGGFTGELF
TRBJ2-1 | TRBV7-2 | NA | ASRTVGSYNEQF
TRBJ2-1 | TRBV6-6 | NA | ASSYSSGHEQF
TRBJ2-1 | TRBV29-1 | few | SVTRLAGGSSSYNEQF
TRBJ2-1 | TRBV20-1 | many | SASRTRSF